This T cell receptor beta chain was captured in a study of technical replicates of blood from a few donors. The method was immunoSEQ multiplex PCR; TCRdb's version includes in-frame clones alone and lacks a portion of them. The sample carries under 85,000 clones, 96% recorded once. The J segment lost 6 bases and the V segment lost 5 bases, leaving 8 bases of the junction unmatched. The CDR3 has 15 residues. Germline CDR1 reads MGHDK; CDR2 reads SYGVNS. The receptor was isolated from a human donor in good health. The chain links TRBV25-1 to TRBJ2-7, with 12 positions matching TRBD1. Sequenced input: T cells isolated from PBMCs. The CDR3: CASSPRDRGRVEQYF. The CDR3 DNA sequence: TGTGCCAGCAGTCCTAGGGACAGGGGGCGTGTCGAGCAGTACTTC.